Here is one TCR beta chain with its context. What it binds is unknown. The data derive from a study of T cell responses to AZD1222 COVID-19 vaccine. In the study overall: It was second doses at about 4 or about 12 weeks that were pooled. Whole-study findings and limits: AZD1222 recipients seropositive at baseline numbered only six. Among the donors, most were white British and more were female, and clonal diversity was possibly underestimated.

Assay used: immunoSEQ multiplex PCR; TCRdb lists only in-frame clones, some missing. The sample yields 150,000 to 200,000 clones, 85% to 95% seen once. The germline V and J ends were trimmed by 7 bases and 6 bases, with 14 bases remaining between them. The germline V gene has CDR1 KGHDR and CDR2 SFDVKD. CDR3 length: 14 residues. This clonotype originated in an adult in good health. The sequences come from peripheral blood, collected on day 0 of AZD1222 vaccination. The chain has TRBV24-1 and TRBJ2-2; maybe TRBD1 (6 bases). In DNA form, the CDR3 reads TGTGCCACCAGCCCGAGGGGGTTTGCCGGGGAGCTGTTTTTT. Translation: CATSPRGFAGELFF.